The sequence of this TCR beta chain was determined in a study of CD8 T cells in ankylosing spondylitis. Study-wide results and limits: Disease-linked clones had a CD8+ phenotype and relatively low frequency in peripheral blood. What appeared characteristic of ankylosing spondylitis blood was a TCR beta motif of 7 or 8 highly homologous variants. Reported data indicate significant enrichment of disease-linked clones within matched ankylosing spondylitis synovial fluid. Earlier reports found some motif variants in synovial fluid and blood in reactive arthritis.

This clonotype was seen many times. What it binds is unknown. The germline V and J ends were trimmed by 3 bases and 8 bases, with 13 bases remaining between them. Germline V gene data show CDR1 as MNHEY and CDR2 as SMNVEV (reference sequence). The CDR3 covers 13 residues. Quantitative 5'-RACE with molecular barcodes produced the TCR beta libraries. TCRdb independently ran MiXCR on the 5' RACE reads; one entry per CDR3 protein. The sample has some 85,000 distinct CDR3 sequences; 9% are singletons. This chain connects TRBV27 to TRBJ1-2, with D possibly TRBD1 on 6 matching bases. The source is a male donor with ankylosing spondylitis. Sequenced sample: blood, either unsorted or a sorted T cell fraction (not recorded which). CDR3 bases: TGTGCCAGCAGTTTCCGGAGGGGGGGGGGCTACACCTTC. Protein: CASSFRRGGGYTF.